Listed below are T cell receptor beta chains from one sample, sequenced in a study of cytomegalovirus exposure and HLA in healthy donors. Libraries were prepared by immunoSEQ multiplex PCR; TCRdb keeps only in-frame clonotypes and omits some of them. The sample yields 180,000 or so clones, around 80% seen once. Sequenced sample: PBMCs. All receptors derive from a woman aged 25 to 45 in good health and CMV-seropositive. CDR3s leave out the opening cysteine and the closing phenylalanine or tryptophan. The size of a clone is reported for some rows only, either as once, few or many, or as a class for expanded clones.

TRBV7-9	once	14	ASSSPKRGDTGELF
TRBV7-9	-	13	ATPPMTGNTGELF
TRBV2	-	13	ASRLQGARITPLH
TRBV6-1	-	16	ASSEVPFLAGATDTQY
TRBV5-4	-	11	ASSLGGRYEQF
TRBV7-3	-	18	ASSLKGGGGRDTNTGELF
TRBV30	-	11	AWSRQGNNEQF
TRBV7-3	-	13	ASSPDGSSGNTIY
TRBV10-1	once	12	ASSGERGTGELF
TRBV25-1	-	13	ASSERTGRVYGYT
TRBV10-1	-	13	ASSERLAGNNEQF
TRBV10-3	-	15	AIQRLAGGGSYNEQF
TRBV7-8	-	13	ASSSHRVGHEKLF
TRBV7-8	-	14	ASSSIPGGFQETQY
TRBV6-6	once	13	ASNQGAWYNSPLH
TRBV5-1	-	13	ASSYSGWNTGELF
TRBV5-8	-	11	ASSLVGAGKLF
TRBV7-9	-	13	ASSPPGNRGTEAF
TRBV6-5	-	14	ASSYSRGGLGDTQY
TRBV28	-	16	AARPRSYGSSYNSPLH
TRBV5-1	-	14	ASSPYGREANYGYT
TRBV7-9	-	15	ASSLGVGASGTDTQY
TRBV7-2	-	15	ASSLVSGGASTGELF
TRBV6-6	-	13	ASSQAETPYNEQF
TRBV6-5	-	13	ASSYSGLASDTQY
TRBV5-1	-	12	ASSTGLEVGELF
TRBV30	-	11	AWAIQGHNEQF
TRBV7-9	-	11	ASSLRGQETQY
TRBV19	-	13	ASSPGQGANTEAF
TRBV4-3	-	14	ASSPLGGVSTDTQY
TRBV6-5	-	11	ASSYSQRETQY
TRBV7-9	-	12	SSSGGEGLYEQY
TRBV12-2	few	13	ASRLGPYSNQPQH
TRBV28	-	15	ASSPLAGKKLDSPLH
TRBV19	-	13	ASSPRDRSNSPLH
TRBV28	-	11	ASEGVLKETQY
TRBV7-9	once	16	ASSLVNLRLAGNNEQF
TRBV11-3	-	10	ASKQGGYEQY
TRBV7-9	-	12	ASSLVSANEKLF
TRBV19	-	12	ASSQGRSSYEQY
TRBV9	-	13	ASSTGQGGIYTIY
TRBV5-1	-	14	ASRSPGVAGANVLT
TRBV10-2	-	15	ASSESRLAITSRTQY
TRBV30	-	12	AWSRGAGNSPLH